This T cell receptor (beta chain) stems from a study of OX40 agonist ivuxolimab in advanced cancers. Clones were read by immunoSEQ multiplex PCR, and TCRdb kept only the in-frame ones, dropping some. The sample lists about 61,000 clones; 87% were seen once. Study-wide findings and caveats: With doses of 0.1-3.0 mg/kg, partial responders showed among the lowest clonal expansion. Expanded clones were, on average, more numerous among CD8+ T cells than CD4+.

Germline V gene data show CDR1 as LNHNV and CDR2 as YYDKDF (reference sequence). CDR3 length: 16 amino acids. Trimming left V 1 base short and J 4 bases short, with 14 bases between. In regard to this clone: Antigen: not known.

The starting material was CD4+ or CD8+ T cells sorted from blood, obtained in a trial of the OX40 agonist ivuxolimab. This sequence originates from an adult with an advanced solid tumor such as melanoma, head and neck, liver or kidney cancer. The chain combines TRBV15 with TRBJ1-3; D unclear. CDR3 nucleotides: TGTGCCACCAGCAGAGCCCAGTTTCGAACCGGAAACACCATATATTTT. It encodes CATSRAQFRTGNTIYF.